The 7 T cell receptor beta chains below come from one sample, sequenced in a study of cytomegalovirus exposure and HLA in healthy donors. 60 Vbeta and 13 Jbeta primers were used in PCR. The data were produced by immunoSEQ multiplex PCR, yet TCRdb's version contains in-frame clones alone and is incomplete. The table records approximately 180,000 clones, 85% to 90% of them present only once. Sequenced sample: PBMCs. The receptor set was obtained from a woman younger than 30 in good health and CMV-seronegative.

The chain carries TRBV7-8 and TRBJ2-5; 8 bases fit TRBD1. This CDR3 comprises 16 residues. Germline trimming cut 7 bases from V and 2 bases from J; bases unmatched to any gene: 12. CDR1 and CDR2 (germline): SGHVS, FQNEAQ. The CDR3 is CASNRITGGKQETQYF. As DNA, the CDR3 is TGTGCCAGCAACCGGATTACAGGGGGGAAGCAAGAGACCCAGTACTTC.

This chain uses TRBV9 with TRBJ2-4; 11 nucleotides agree with TRBD2. From germline, CDR1 is SGDLS and CDR2 YYNGEE. CDR3 length: 16 residues. The ends lost 0 bases at V and 4 bases at J; junction bases unmatched: 3. The CDR3 reads CASSVVAGGPKNIQYF. Here the CDR3 DNA reads TGTGCCAGCAGCGTAGTAGCGGGGGGGCCGAAAAACATTCAGTACTTC.

The V call is TRBV28, the J call TRBJ2-3, with 10 nucleotides matching TRBD1. The V and J ends lost 4 bases and 5 bases, in that order; junction bases with no gene match: 18. CDR3 length: 19 amino acids. The germline V gene encodes CDR1 MDHEN and CDR2 SYDVKM. The chain's CDR3 is CASSSPSPPTGGEGDTQYF. The DNA of the CDR3 is TGTGCCAGCAGTTCGCCCTCCCCCCCGACAGGGGGCGAAGGAGATACGCAGTATTTT.

This sequence joins TRBV30 and TRBJ2-1; TRBD2 is a possible D gene (5 bases). The CDR3 is 12 amino acids. Trimming removed 0 bases from V and 12 bases from J, with 12 bases in between. In germline, CDR1 is GTSNPN, CDR2 SVGIG (reference sequence). The CDR3 nucleotides are TGTGCCTGGAGTGTTAATCGGAGCGGGCAGTTCTTC. Translation: CAWSVNRSGQFF.

The chain couples TRBV15 to TRBJ2-7; 8 positions agree with TRBD1. With V trimmed by 3 bases and J by 3 bases, 10 bases remained unmatched. This CDR3 is built from 16 residues. Per the germline V gene, CDR1 is LNHNV and CDR2 is YYDKDF (reference sequence). This CDR3 is CATSSGAGTGDYEQYF. CDR3 DNA sequence: TGTGCCACCAGCAGTGGCGCCGGGACAGGAGACTACGAGCAGTACTTC. Full variable domain (outside the CDR3, taken from reference TRBV15 and TRBJ2-7): DAMVIQNPRYQVTQFGKPVTLSCSQTLNHNVMYWYQQKSSQAPKLLFHYYDKDFNNEADTPDNFQSRRPNTSFCFLDIRSPGLGDTAMYLCATSSGAGTGDYEQYFGPGTRLTVT.

The chain is built from TRBV18 and TRBJ2-3, with TRBD1 matching 7 bases. This CDR3 spans 16 amino acids. V shed 4 bases and J 4 bases; nucleotides not matched to a gene: 11. CDR1 KGHSH and CDR2 LQKENI come from the germline V gene. In DNA, the CDR3 is TGTGCCAGCTCACTGCCGGGCACAGGGGCCGCAGATACGCAGTATTTT. Its translation is CASSLPGTGAADTQYF.

This chain joins TRBV19 and TRBJ1-1; 10 bases are shared with TRBD1. J gave up 3 bases and V 6 bases, and 4 bases lay outside the gene matches. CDR1 LNHDA and CDR2 SQIVND come from the germline V gene (reference sequence). The CDR3 sequence is 14 residues long. CDR3 loop: CASSTTGGHTEAFF. The DNA for the CDR3 is TGTGCCAGTAGCACGACAGGGGGCCACACTGAAGCTTTCTTT. The complete variable domain, with remaining parts taken from reference TRBV19 and TRBJ1-1, reads DGGITQSPKYLFRKEGQNVTLSCEQNLNHDAMYWYRQDPGQGLRLIYYSQIVNDFQKGDIAEGYSVSREKKESFPLTVTSAQKNPTAFYLCASSTTGGHTEAFFGQGTRLTVV.